The entry that follows covers one T cell receptor beta chain sequence. Its target is not known. A TCRbeta library incorporating unique molecular identifiers was prepared. TCRdb processed the PCR reads anew with MiXCR; each CDR3 protein has one entry. The repertoire has about 980,000 distinct CDR3 sequences, 25% to 35% of them found once; the top ten carry about 28%. The sample is drawn from a study of T-cell reconstitution after alpha-beta-depleted transplantation in children. Study results and limitations: At around two months after transplant, the alpha-beta T cells were reportedly derived from several hundred expanded clones that came from non-depleted graft cells.

The V end was cut by 2 bases, the J end by 3 bases, with 16 bases between. The germline V gene has CDR1 SGHRS and CDR2 YFSETQ. The CDR3 is 16 residues long. This TCR was recovered from a boy under two years old who had a stem cell transplant for SCID, so the T cells may come from the graft donor. The source material was PBMCs, mostly from graft donor cells, sampled 360 days after TCRalphabeta/CD19-depleted stem cell transplant. V usage is TRBV5-1 and J usage is TRBJ2-3; D unclear. The CDR3 DNA reads as TGCGCCAGCAGCTTTAGTCCTCCCCCTGGAACAGATACGCAGTATTTT. It is translated as CASSFSPPPGTDTQYF.